This T cell receptor beta chain is drawn from a study of OX40 agonist ivuxolimab in advanced cancers. Regarding the complete study: Ivuxolimab was a fully human IgG2 agonistic monoclonal antibody targeting the costimulatory receptor OX40 (CD134). The purpose of peripheral TCRbeta sequencing was to test whether ivuxolimab changed TCR sequence diversity and led to clonal T-cell expansion. The paper describes the monotherapy dose-escalation part (N ≈ 52 patients) of the phase I trial of ivuxolimab. Partial responses were achieved by three dose-escalation patients, of whom one had hepatocellular carcinoma and two had cutaneous melanoma. Among the roughly 50 dose-escalation patients, approximately 20 had hepatocellular carcinoma, roughly 15 melanoma, 9 renal cell carcinoma and 9 head and neck cancer. In the dose-escalation cohort, roughly four fifths of patients were male, and the mean age was approximately 60 years, with a range of about 23 to 85. Prior anti-PD-1, anti-PD-L1 or anti-CTLA-4 therapy was permitted, and checkpoint inhibitors had been received by about 44% of dose-escalation patients. Intravenous ivuxolimab was administered to patients every 2 weeks at six dose levels: 0.01, 0.1, 0.3, 1.5, 3 and 10 mg/kg. What the authors observed across the whole study: At doses of 0.1 to 3.0 mg/kg, clonal expansion of both CD4+ and CD8+ T cells in blood was seen between baseline and week 6. Which antigens the clonally expanded peripheral T cells were specific for was not determined. In partial responders in the 0.1-3.0 mg/kg groups, normalized peripheral clonal expansion was found to be among the lowest, especially among CD8+ T cells. On average, CD8+ T cells showed more expanded clones than CD4+ T cells after ivuxolimab. Low levels of normalized T-cell clonal expansion were also seen in some patients who did not respond.

The trial excluded patients who had a history of autoimmune disease or were on systemic immunosuppression. In every dose cohort, peripheral blood was drawn for TCR sequencing at baseline, cycle 4 day 1, and cycle 7 day 1. The samples were drawn from a first-in-human, open-label, multicenter phase I dose-escalation trial of ivuxolimab. Adults with locally advanced or metastatic head and neck squamous cell, hepatocellular, melanoma or renal cell carcinoma were enrolled in the trial. Before TCR sequencing, CD4+ and CD8+ T cells were separately sorted from peripheral blood. Note on this clone: Which antigen it targets is not known. No much larger clonotype is one base removed from it; base qualities were not supplied.

Genomic DNA was isolated from the sorted cells so that the TCRbeta CDR3 region could be sequenced. The immunoSEQ Assay was used for sequencing of TCRbeta CDR3 regions. This immuneACCESS table, as held by TCRdb, lists in-frame sequences with V and J called but not all clones. Of the missing ones, under half trace to an unresolved V gene in checked studies; the others have no known cause. This sample is represented by around 150,000 clones; 85% to 95% of them were singletons. The ten largest clones add up to about 0.31% of the sample. V is pared back by 5 bases and J by 5 bases, with 10 bases lying between the germline termini. Via the germline V gene, CDR1 is SGHVS and CDR2 FQNEAQ. Measured from the cysteine to the phenylalanine, the CDR3 is 12 residues long. Left in the record is the CDR3 DNA by itself, 36 bases read in frame from the first base.

The V and J segments used are TRBV7-8 and TRBJ2-7; TRBD2 could be the D gene, as 5 bases match. The material was CD4+ or CD8+ T cells sorted from blood, obtained in a trial of the OX40 agonist ivuxolimab. The receptor was derived from an adult with an advanced solid tumor such as melanoma, head and neck, liver or kidney cancer. The sequenced DNA: TGTGCCAGCAGCGGGAGCGGCGACGAGCAGTACTTC. It translates as CASSGSGDEQYF.